Below, 7 T cell receptor beta chains from the same sample are listed, as sequenced in a study of regulatory T cells in long-lasting Graves disease. This sample's time point: newly diagnosed GD, antithyroid drugs for less than 3 months. Extracted PBMC RNA gave rise to the TCR library. CDR3-region Arm-PCR and iRepertoire HTBI primers produced the TCR beta libraries. TCRdb itself ran the multiplex PCR reads through MiXCR, one entry per CDR3 protein. The sample has roughly 560,000 distinct CDR3 sequences, 15% to 20% seen once. The same data also went into a second study, on T cells in Graves' hyperthyroidism and ophthalmopathy.

Source: peripheral blood mononuclear cells (PBMCs), taken at new diagnosis, from a patient treated with antithyroid drugs. The receptor source for this set is a woman aged 35-65 years with Graves disease.

The V call is TRBV6-1, the J call TRBJ2-3; D is unclear. Trimming cost V 11 bases and J 2 bases, with 20 bases left between them. CDR3 length: 15 residues. CDR1 is MNHNS and CDR2 is SASEGT in the germline V gene. In DNA, the CDR3 is TGTGCCTGCTCCCGGCCGTACCCGTCCACAGATACGCAGTATTTT. Translation gives CACSRPYPSTDTQYF.

This clonotype was seen only a few times. This chain connects TRBV12-3 or TRBV12-4 to TRBJ1-1; D may be TRBD1 (6 bases). CDR3 size: 12 residues. V was clipped by 5 bases and J by 7 bases, with 11 bases between them. CDR3 sequence (DNA): TGTGCCAGCAGTCGGCAGGGGAATGAAGCTTTCTTT. Translation: CASSRQGNEAFF.

This clonotype was counted only a few times. The chain employs TRBV15 and TRBJ1-5; D gene uncertain. The length of the CDR3 is 16 residues. The V gene's germline CDR1 is LNHNV and CDR2 YYDKDF (reference sequence). V was trimmed by 1 base and J by 2 bases, leaving 12 bases between them. Here the CDR3 reads CATSRVGILGNQPQHF. In nucleotides, the CDR3 is TGTGCCACCAGCAGAGTAGGGATTTTGGGCAATCAGCCCCAGCATTTT.

The chain employs TRBV3-1 and TRBJ1-2; 10 bases line up with TRBD1. The CDR3 length is 16 residues. Germline CDR1 LGHDT, CDR2 YNNKEL (reference sequence). The V gene end was trimmed by 4 bases and the J gene end by 8 bases; junction bases not matched to a gene: 13. In DNA, the CDR3 is TGTGCCAGCAGCCCGGACAGGGGGAGGTCCTTACTCGGCTACACCTTC. Translation gives CASSPDRGRSLLGYTF.

This clonotype was counted ten times or more. The J gene is TRBJ2-7, the V gene TRBV10-3, with 13 nucleotides matching TRBD2. The germline CDR1 and CDR2 sequences are ENHRY and SYGVKD. Trimming cost V 6 bases and J 4 bases; bases outside gene matches: 9. The CDR3 is 16 amino acids. The CDR3 loop is CAIRGTSGAEGYEQYF. The CDR3 bases are TGTGCCATCAGGGGGACTAGCGGGGCCGAGGGATACGAGCAGTACTTC.

This clonotype was counted many times. This CDR3 is CASSDRGHGNTGELFF. The DNA of the CDR3 is TGTGCCAGCAGTGACAGGGGGCACGGGAACACCGGGGAGCTGTTTTTT. V gene TRBV2 combines with J gene TRBJ2-2; 8 bases are a match to TRBD1. Losses at the gene ends were 3 bases for V and 1 base for J; bases not matched to a gene: 4. This CDR3 has 16 residues. CDR1 and CDR2 (germline): SNHLY, FYNNEI. The variable domain in full, completed from reference TRBV2 and TRBJ2-2, reads EPEVTQTPSHQVTQMGQEVILRCVPISNHLYFYWYRQILGQKVEFLVSFYNNEISEKSEIFDDQFSVERPDGSNFTLKIRSTKLEDSAMYFCASSDRGHGNTGELFFGEGSRLTVL.

In this sample, this clonotype turned up a few times. V usage is TRBV19 and J usage is TRBJ2-1; tentative D call: TRBD2 (6 bases). There are 15 residues in the CDR3. The V and J ends lost 7 bases and 3 bases respectively, with 16 bases between them. The V gene's germline CDR1 is LNHDA and CDR2 SQIVND (reference sequence). The CDR3 DNA reads TGTGCCAGTATCGGCCCGGGCGGGAACTACAATGAGCAGTTCTTC. This codes for CASIGPGGNYNEQFF.